The rows below give T cell receptor beta chains drawn from one sample of a study of T cell repertoires and HLA-DP antigens. TCRdb's copy holds only in-frame clones and misses some; the assay was immunoSEQ multiplex PCR. The table lists fewer than 95,000 clones, more than 75% of them singletons. The antigens for these receptors are not known. Sequenced input: CD4+ T cells from PBMCs. These receptors originate from a man aged 45 to 65 in good health and CMV-seronegative. Both conserved end residues are part of each CDR3. The D gene is left open where the match is weak. Only part of the rows carry a size: once, few, many, or a class if the clone is expanded.

v_call	clone_size	j_call	cdr3_length	d_call	cdr3_nt	cdr3_aa
TRBV5-1	-	TRBJ2-5	17	TRBD2	TGCGCCAGCAGCTTGGTCCCGTCAGCGGGGGTTGGAGAGACCCAGTACTTC	CASSLVPSAGVGETQYF
TRBV5-4	-	TRBJ2-5	15	TRBD2	TGTGCCAGCAGCTCGGGACTAGCGGGAGGAGAGACCCAGTACTTC	CASSSGLAGGETQYF
TRBV18	-	TRBJ2-7	15	-	TGTGCCAGCTCACCGACACGGTCGGGTGGCTACGAGCAGTACTTC	CASSPTRSGGYEQYF
TRBV18	-	TRBJ2-7	13	-	TGTGCCAGCTCACCACAGAGGACCTACGAGCAGTACTTC	CASSPQRTYEQYF
TRBV27	-	TRBJ2-7	11	-	TGTGCCAGCAGAGGAACCTACGAGCAGTACTTC	CASRGTYEQYF
TRBV5-1	-	TRBJ1-1	16	TRBD1	TGCGCCAGCAGCTCGGTCACCGGGACAGGGGCGGGTGAAGCTTTCTTT	CASSSVTGTGAGEAFF
TRBV10-1	-	TRBJ2-1	14	-	TGCGCCAGCAGTGAGGCAATACAGGGGGGGCGGCAGTTCTTC	CASSEAIQGGRQFF
TRBV5-6	once	TRBJ2-7	16	-	TGTGCCAGCAGCTTGAGAACAGGGCGGACTATGGACGAGCAGTACTTC	CASSLRTGRTMDEQYF
TRBV28	medium-sized	TRBJ2-7	16	-	TGTGCCAGCAGCCGCCTTCGGCCAGTCCTATCCTACGAGCAGTACTTC	CASSRLRPVLSYEQYF
TRBV2	-	TRBJ2-6	19	TRBD2	TGTGCCAGCAGTGCGGGACTAGCGGGAGGGATCGCTGGGGCCAACGTCCTGACTTTC	CASSAGLAGGIAGANVLTF
TRBV30	-	TRBJ1-6	14	-	TGTGCCTGGAGTGACGGGACTTATAATTCACCCCTCCACTTT	CAWSDGTYNSPLHF
TRBV6-6	-	TRBJ2-1	15	TRBD1	TGTGCCAGCAGAAGAAACCCCGACAGGGGCAATGAGCAGTTCTTC	CASRRNPDRGNEQFF
TRBV28	-	TRBJ2-1	14	-	TGTGCCAGCTTAAGGCGACCCCCGAACAATGAGCAGTTCTTC	CASLRRPPNNEQFF
TRBV5-4	-	TRBJ2-4	16	-	TGTGCCAGCAGCCCGAATTCAGGTTCCGGAGAGGACATTCAGTACTTC	CASSPNSGSGEDIQYF
TRBV7-3	-	TRBJ2-5	13	-	TGTGCCAGCAGCAAAAGTACCGGGGAGACCCAGTACTTC	CASSKSTGETQYF
TRBV5-1	-	TRBJ2-7	15	TRBD2	TGCGCCAGCAGCTTGGCCGGGGACTACTCCTACGAGCAGTACTTC	CASSLAGDYSYEQYF
TRBV5-1	-	TRBJ2-5	14	-	TGCGCCAGCAGCTTGGGGCAGCGGGAAGAGACCCAGTACTTC	CASSLGQREETQYF
TRBV10-3	-	TRBJ2-1	15	-	TGTGCCATCAGTGAGGGGAAGGGTAGGGGCTCGGGGCAGTTCTTC	CAISEGKGRGSGQFF
TRBV7-6	-	TRBJ1-1	14	-	TGTGCCAGCAGCTTAGGGCAGGGGAACACTGAAGCTTTCTTT	CASSLGQGNTEAFF
TRBV30	-	TRBJ2-3	12	-	TGTGCCTGGAGAGGCTGGACAGATACGCAGTATTTT	CAWRGWTDTQYF
TRBV14	-	TRBJ1-2	17	-	TGTGCCAGCAGCCAAGGGCTCGGAGAACGGAGGGGAGATGGCTACACCTTC	CASSQGLGERRGDGYTF
TRBV19	-	TRBJ1-1	15	-	TGTGCCAGTAGTCCCTATGGATCCAGGAACACTGAAGCTTTCTTT	CASSPYGSRNTEAFF